The next 14 T cell receptor beta chains were all read from a single sample in a study of monozygotic twins with inflammatory bowel disease. TCRdb re-called the 5' RACE reads and gives one entry per CDR3 protein, without DNA. The repertoire table contains some 210,000 distinct CDR3 sequences. The source material was blood. The receptors shown here come from a human donor with ulcerative colitis or Crohn's disease, or a healthy co-twin of an affected twin (not recorded which).

The chain couples TRBV20-1 to TRBJ2-1. Germline V gives CDR1 DFQATT, CDR2 SNEGSKA (reference sequence). This CDR3 is built from 15 residues. The CDR3 region is CSARDRRSPYNEQFF.

The chain links TRBV7-9 to TRBJ2-3. CDR3 length equals 12 residues. Germline CDR1 is SEHNR and CDR2 is FQNEAQ (reference sequence). The chain's CDR3 is CASSLDGDTQYF.

The genes are TRBV9 and TRBJ1-2; TCRdb names TRBD1, which stays unverified in the absence of DNA. The CDR3 length is 14 residues. Per the germline V gene, CDR1 is SGDLS and CDR2 is YYNGEE. The CDR3 reads CASTGSWRGYGYTF.

The rearrangement links TRBV12-3 or TRBV12-4 to TRBJ2-1; with no DNA, the TCRdb D assignment of TRBD1 cannot be verified. The CDR3 sequence is 15 residues long. The CDR3 sequence is CASSPRQGGYNEQFF.

The rearrangement uses TRBV6-1 and TRBJ2-7; absent DNA, TCRdb's TRBD2 call cannot be checked. Germline lookup yields CDR1 MNHNS and CDR2 SASEGT. The CDR3 contains 16 residues. Here the CDR3 reads CASIESGGRLTYEQYF.

The rearrangement joins TRBV6-6 to TRBJ2-7; the TCRdb call, TRBD2, lacks DNA for checking. The length of the CDR3 is 14 residues. CDR1 and CDR2 from the germline V gene are MNHNY and SVGAGI (reference sequence). The CDR3 here is CASINGQRWHEQYF.

The chain uses TRBV2 and TRBJ1-3; the TCRdb call, TRBD1, lacks DNA for checking. Per germline, CDR1 SNHLY and CDR2 FYNNEI. The CDR3 is 13 residues long. This CDR3 reads CASSGPRGNTIYF. Complete variable domain (other parts from reference TRBV2 and TRBJ1-3): EPEVTQTPSHQVTQMGQEVILRCVPISNHLYFYWYRQILGQKVEFLVSFYNNEISEKSEIFDDQFSVERPDGSNFTLKIRSTKLEDSAMYFCASSGPRGNTIYFGEGSWLTVV.

The chain links TRBV29-1 to TRBJ2-1; TCRdb reports TRBD1, a call that lacks DNA to check it against. CDR3 length: 16 residues. Germline V lookup: CDR1 SQVTM, CDR2 ANQGSEA. CDR3 residues: CSTRDRPRGSYNEQFF.

J is TRBJ2-3 and V is TRBV20-1. This CDR3 has 15 amino acids. Germline loops: CDR1 DFQATT, CDR2 SNEGSKA (reference sequence). CDR3 amino acids: CSARDMRTFTDTQYF.

This chain's CDR3 is CASSYSRDRAIGYTF. The V and J genes are TRBV6-5 and TRBJ1-2; the TCRdb D gene call, TRBD1, has no DNA to confirm it. This CDR3 contains 15 residues. Germline CDR1 and CDR2: MNHEY and SVGAGI.

The rearrangement links TRBV12-3 or TRBV12-4 to TRBJ2-3; TCRdb selects TRBD1, and the lack of DNA leaves this call unchecked. This CDR3 has 15 amino acids. The chain's CDR3 is CASSYPGQVRDTQYF.

V and J are TRBV5-1 and TRBJ2-3. CDR1 and CDR2 from the germline V gene are SGHRS and YFSETQ. This CDR3 spans 16 amino acids. The chain's CDR3 is CASSFGLAAVVDTQYF.

The chain is built from TRBV5-1 and TRBJ2-1; the TCRdb call, TRBD2, lacks DNA for checking. The CDR3 is made up of 15 amino acids. Germline CDR1 and CDR2: SGHRS and YFSETQ. The CDR3 loop reads CASSLGGLAYNEQFF.

This sequence joins TRBV27 and TRBJ2-2; TCRdb gives TRBD2 as the D gene, but with no DNA this cannot be confirmed. This CDR3 is 15 amino acids long. CDR1 MNHEY and CDR2 SMNVEV come from the germline V gene (reference sequence). CDR3 loop: CASSPAGGAPGELFF.